The T cell receptor (beta chain) under discussion was sequenced for a study of CD8+ T cells in alopecia areata. Study observations and caveats: Since there was just one nonresponder, nobody can yet say how baseline CD8+ expansion ties to response. Tofacitinib yielded significantly lower scalp clonality and fewer expanded CD8+ clones among the top 100.

V dropped 1 base and J dropped 5 bases, with 9 bases sitting between them. Germline lookup yields CDR1 LGHNT and CDR2 FRNRAP. The CDR3 is 14 residues long. Documented treatment: oral pan-JAK inhibitor, 5-10 mg twice daily. Sampling of alopecia areata patients yielded lesional scalp punch biopsies as well as peripheral blood. Once RNA had been extracted, it was reverse transcribed into cDNA to act as the sequencing template. Method: immunoSEQ multiplex PCR; TCRdb's copy keeps in-frame clones and lacks some. The table has roughly 6,000 clones, 63% seen once. This clone was counted once. Its antigen is unknown.

The sample in question was skin, obtained between weeks 30 and 35, from a patient treated with tofacitinib. The chain joins TRBV12-5 to TRBJ2-1; D not certain. The TCR originated in a human donor with alopecia areata. CDR3 residues: CASGLAQPNNEQFF. The DNA for the CDR3 is TGTGCTAGTGGTTTGGCACAGCCAAACAATGAGCAGTTCTTC. Combining the CDR3 with reference TRBV12-5 and TRBJ2-1 gives the whole variable domain DARVTQTPRHKVTEMGQEVTMRCQPILGHNTVFWYRQTMMQGLELLAYFRNRAPLDDSGMPKDRFSAEMPDATLATLKIQPSEPRDSAVYFCASGLAQPNNEQFFGPGTRLTVL.